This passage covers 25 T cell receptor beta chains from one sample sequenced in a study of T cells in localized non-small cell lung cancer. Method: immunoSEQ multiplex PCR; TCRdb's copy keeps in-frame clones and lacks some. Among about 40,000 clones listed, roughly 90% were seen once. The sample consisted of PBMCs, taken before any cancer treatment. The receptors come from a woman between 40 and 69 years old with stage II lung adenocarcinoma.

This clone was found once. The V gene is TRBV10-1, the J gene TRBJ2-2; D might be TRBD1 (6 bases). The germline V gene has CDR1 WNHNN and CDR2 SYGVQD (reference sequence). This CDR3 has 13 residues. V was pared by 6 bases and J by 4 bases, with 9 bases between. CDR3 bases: TGCGCCAGCAGGTCACAGGGCACCGGGGAGCTGTTTTTT. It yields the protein CASRSQGTGELFF.

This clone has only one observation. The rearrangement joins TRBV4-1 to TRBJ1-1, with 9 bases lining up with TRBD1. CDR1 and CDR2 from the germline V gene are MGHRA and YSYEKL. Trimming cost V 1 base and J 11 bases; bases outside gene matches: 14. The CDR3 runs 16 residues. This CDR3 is CASSQVPPGTGTAAFF. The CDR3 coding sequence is TGCGCCAGCAGCCAAGTCCCCCCCGGGACAGGGACGGCGGCTTTCTTT.

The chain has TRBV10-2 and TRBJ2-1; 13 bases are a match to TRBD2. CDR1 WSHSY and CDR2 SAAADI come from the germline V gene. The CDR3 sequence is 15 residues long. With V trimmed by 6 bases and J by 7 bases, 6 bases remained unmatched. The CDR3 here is CASRGGTSGMNEQFF. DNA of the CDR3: TGCGCCAGCAGGGGGGGGACTAGCGGGATGAATGAGCAGTTCTTC.

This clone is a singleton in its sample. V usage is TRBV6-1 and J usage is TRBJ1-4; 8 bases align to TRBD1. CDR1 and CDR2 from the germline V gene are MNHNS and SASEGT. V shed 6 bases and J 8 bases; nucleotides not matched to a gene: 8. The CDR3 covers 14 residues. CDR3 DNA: TGTGCCAGCAGACCCGACAGGGGTAGCGAAAAACTGTTTTTT. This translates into CASRPDRGSEKLFF.

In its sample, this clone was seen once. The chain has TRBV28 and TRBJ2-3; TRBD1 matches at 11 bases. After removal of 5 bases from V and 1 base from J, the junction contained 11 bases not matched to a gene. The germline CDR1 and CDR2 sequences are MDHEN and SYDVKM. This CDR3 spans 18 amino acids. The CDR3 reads CASSLRGQGAVGTDTQYF. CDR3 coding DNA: TGTGCCAGCAGTCTGAGAGGACAGGGGGCAGTCGGCACAGATACGCAGTATTTT.

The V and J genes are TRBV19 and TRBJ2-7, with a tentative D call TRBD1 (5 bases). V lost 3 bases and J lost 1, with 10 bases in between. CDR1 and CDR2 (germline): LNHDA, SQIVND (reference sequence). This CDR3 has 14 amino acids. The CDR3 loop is CASSILGRSYEQYF. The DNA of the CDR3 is TGTGCCAGTAGTATCTTGGGGCGGTCCTACGAGCAGTACTTC. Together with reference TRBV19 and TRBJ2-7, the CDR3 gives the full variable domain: DGGITQSPKYLFRKEGQNVTLSCEQNLNHDAMYWYRQDPGQGLRLIYYSQIVNDFQKGDIAEGYSVSREKKESFPLTVTSAQKNPTAFYLCASSILGRSYEQYFGPGTRLTVT.

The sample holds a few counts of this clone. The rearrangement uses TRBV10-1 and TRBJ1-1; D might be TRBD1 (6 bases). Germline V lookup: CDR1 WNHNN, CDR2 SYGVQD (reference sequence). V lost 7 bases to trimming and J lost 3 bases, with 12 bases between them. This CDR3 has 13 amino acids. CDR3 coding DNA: TGCGCCAGCAAAAAGACAGGCGACACTGAAGCTTTCTTT. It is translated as CASKKTGDTEAFF.

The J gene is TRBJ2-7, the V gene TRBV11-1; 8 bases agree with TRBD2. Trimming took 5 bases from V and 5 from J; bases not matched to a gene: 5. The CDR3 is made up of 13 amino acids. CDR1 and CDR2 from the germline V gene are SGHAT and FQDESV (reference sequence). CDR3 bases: TGTGCCAGCAGCACAGGGACTAGACACGAGCAGTACTTC. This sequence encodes CASSTGTRHEQYF.

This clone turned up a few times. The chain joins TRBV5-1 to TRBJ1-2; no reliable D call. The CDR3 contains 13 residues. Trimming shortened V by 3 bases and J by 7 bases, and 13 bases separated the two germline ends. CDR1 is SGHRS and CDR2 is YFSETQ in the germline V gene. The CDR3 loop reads CASSSGGYGGYTF. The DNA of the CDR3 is TGCGCCAGCAGCTCGGGAGGTTATGGTGGCTACACCTTC.

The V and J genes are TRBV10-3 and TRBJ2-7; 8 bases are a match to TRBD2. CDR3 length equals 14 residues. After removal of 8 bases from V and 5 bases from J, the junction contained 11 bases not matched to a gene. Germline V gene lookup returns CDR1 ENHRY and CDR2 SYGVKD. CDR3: CAIGNGGGLDEQYF. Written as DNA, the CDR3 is TGTGCCATCGGGAACGGGGGGGGCCTAGACGAGCAGTACTTC.

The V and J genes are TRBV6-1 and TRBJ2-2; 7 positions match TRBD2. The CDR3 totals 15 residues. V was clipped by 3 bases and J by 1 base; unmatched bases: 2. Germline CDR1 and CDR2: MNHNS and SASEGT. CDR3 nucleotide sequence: TGTGCCAGCAGTGAGGGGGAGGGGAACACCGGGGAGCTGTTTTTT. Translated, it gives CASSEGEGNTGELFF.

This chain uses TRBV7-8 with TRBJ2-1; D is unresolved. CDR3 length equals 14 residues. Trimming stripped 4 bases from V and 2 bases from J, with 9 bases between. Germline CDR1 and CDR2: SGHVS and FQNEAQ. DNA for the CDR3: TGTGCCAGCAGCTCCACGGACGCCTACAATGAGCAGTTCTTC. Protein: CASSSTDAYNEQFF. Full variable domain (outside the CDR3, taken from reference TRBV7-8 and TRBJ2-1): GAGVSQSPRYKVAKRGQDVALRCDPISGHVSLFWYQQALGQGPEFLTYFQNEAQLDKSGLPSDRFFAERPEGSVSTLKIQRTQQEDSAVYLCASSSTDAYNEQFFGPGTRLTVL.

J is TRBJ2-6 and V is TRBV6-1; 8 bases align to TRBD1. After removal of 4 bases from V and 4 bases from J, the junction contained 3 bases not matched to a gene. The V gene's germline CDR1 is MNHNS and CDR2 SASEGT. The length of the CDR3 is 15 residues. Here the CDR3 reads CASSGRDRGANVLTF. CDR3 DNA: TGTGCCAGCAGTGGACGGGACAGGGGGGCCAACGTCCTGACTTTC.

CDR3 sequence: CSAQQDFSSYEQYF. CDR3 coding DNA: TGCAGCGCTCAACAGGACTTCAGCTCCTACGAGCAGTACTTC. The rearrangement uses TRBV29-1 and TRBJ2-7; D is tentatively TRBD1 or TRBD2 (5 bases each). The CDR3 is made up of 14 amino acids. Trimming took 7 bases from V and 0 from J, leaving 16 bases between them. Germline CDR1 reads SQVTM; CDR2 reads ANQGSEA.

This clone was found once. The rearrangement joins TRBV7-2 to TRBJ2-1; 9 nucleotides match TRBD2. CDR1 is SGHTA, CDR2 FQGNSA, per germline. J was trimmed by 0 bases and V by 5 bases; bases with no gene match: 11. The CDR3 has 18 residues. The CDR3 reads CASSPMTSGAGSYNEQFF. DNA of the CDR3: TGTGCCAGCAGCCCCATGACTAGCGGAGCCGGCTCCTACAATGAGCAGTTCTTC.

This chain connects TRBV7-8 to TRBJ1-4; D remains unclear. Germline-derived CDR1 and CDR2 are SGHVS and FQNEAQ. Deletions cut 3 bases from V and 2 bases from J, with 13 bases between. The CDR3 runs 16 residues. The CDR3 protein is CASSLGNGGTNEKLFF. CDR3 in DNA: TGTGCCAGCAGCTTGGGGAACGGCGGTACTAATGAAAAACTGTTTTTT.

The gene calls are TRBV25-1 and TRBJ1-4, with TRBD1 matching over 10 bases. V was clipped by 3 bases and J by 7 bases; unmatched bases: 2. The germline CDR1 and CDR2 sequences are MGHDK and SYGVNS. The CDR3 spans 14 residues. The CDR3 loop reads CASSEGTGVEKLFF. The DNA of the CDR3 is TGTGCCAGCAGTGAGGGGACAGGGGTTGAAAAACTGTTTTTT. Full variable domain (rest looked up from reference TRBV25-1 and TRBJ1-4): EADIYQTPRYLVIGTGKKITLECSQTMGHDKMYWYQQDPGMELHLIHYSYGVNSTEKGDLSSESTVSRIRTEHFPLTLESARPSHTSQYLCASSEGTGVEKLFFGSGTQLSVL.

The DNA for the CDR3 is TGTGCCAGCAGTGATCCGGGGAAAAAAGCTTTCTTT. It yields the protein CASSDPGKKAFF. V and J are TRBV6-1 and TRBJ1-1; D gene ambiguous. The length of the CDR3 is 12 residues. The germline CDR1 and CDR2 sequences are MNHNS and SASEGT. The V and J ends lost 3 bases and 9 bases respectively, with 11 bases between them.

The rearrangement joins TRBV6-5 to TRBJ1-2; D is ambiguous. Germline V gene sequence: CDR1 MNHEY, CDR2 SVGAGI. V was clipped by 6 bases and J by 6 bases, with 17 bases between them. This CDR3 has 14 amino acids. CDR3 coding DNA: TGTGCCAGCAGCCCCGCCGCTCGGGCCCATGGCTACACCTTC. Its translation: CASSPAARAHGYTF.

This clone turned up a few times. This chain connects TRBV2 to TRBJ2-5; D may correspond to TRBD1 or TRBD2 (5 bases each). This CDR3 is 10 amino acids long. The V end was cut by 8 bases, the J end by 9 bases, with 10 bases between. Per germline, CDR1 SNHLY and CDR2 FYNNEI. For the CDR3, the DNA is TGTGCCAGCGCGGTGGGGGCCCAGTACTTC. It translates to CASAVGAQYF. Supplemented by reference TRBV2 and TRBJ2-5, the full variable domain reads EPEVTQTPSHQVTQMGQEVILRCVPISNHLYFYWYRQILGQKVEFLVSFYNNEISEKSEIFDDQFSVERPDGSNFTLKIRSTKLEDSAMYFCASAVGAQYFGPGTRLLVL.

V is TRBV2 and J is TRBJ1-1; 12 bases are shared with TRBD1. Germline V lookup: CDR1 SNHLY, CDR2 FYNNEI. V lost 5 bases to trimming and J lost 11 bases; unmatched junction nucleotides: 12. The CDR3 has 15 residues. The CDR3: CASSPPGQGAGGAFF. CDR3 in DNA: TGTGCCAGCAGTCCACCGGGACAGGGGGCGGGTGGGGCTTTCTTT.

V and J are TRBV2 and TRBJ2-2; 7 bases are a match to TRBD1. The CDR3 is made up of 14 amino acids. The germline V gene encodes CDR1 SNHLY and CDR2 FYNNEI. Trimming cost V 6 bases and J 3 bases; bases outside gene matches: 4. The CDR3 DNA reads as TGTGCCAGCAGACCCGGGACAGACACCGGGGAGCTGTTTTTT. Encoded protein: CASRPGTDTGELFF. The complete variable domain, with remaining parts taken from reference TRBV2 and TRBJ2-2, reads EPEVTQTPSHQVTQMGQEVILRCVPISNHLYFYWYRQILGQKVEFLVSFYNNEISEKSEIFDDQFSVERPDGSNFTLKIRSTKLEDSAMYFCASRPGTDTGELFFGEGSRLTVL.

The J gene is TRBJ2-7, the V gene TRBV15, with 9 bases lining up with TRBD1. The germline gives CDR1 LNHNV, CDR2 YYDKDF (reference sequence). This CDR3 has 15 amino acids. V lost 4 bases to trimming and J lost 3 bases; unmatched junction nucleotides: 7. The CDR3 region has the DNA TGTGCCACCAGCATTACGGGACAGGGACTCTACGAGCAGTACTTC. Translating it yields CATSITGQGLYEQYF.

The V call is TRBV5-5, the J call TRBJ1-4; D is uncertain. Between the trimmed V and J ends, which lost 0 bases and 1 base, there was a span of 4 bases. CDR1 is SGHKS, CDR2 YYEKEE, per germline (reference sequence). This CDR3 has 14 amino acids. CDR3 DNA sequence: TGTGCCAGCAGCTTGGACCTAACTAATGAAAAACTGTTTTTT. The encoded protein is CASSLDLTNEKLFF.

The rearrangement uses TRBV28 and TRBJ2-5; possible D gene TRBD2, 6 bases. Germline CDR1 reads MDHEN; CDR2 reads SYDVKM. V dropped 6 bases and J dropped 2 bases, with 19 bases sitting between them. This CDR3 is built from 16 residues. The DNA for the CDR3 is TGTGCCAGCAGCGAGGAGGGTGGGGCCAGACAAGAGACCCAGTACTTC. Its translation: CASSEEGGARQETQYF.